This is a list of T cell receptor beta chains from one sample in a study of blood T cells in healthy people across ages. In TCRdb, the 5' RACE reads were re-called with MiXCR into one record per CDR3 protein. The sample carries roughly 570,000 distinct CDR3 sequences, 27% recorded once. The sample taken for sequencing was blood. These receptors all come from a woman aged 70 to 79 in good health. Both conserved end residues are part of each CDR3. A D gene is named only where the DNA matches it firmly. A clone size is listed for some rows: how often the clone was seen (once, few, many), or a class if it is expanded.

v_gene: TRBV2
abundance: few
j_gene: TRBJ2-7
d_gene: NA
CDR3nt: TGTGCCAGCAGTGATGCAGGGACCTACGAGCAGTACTTC
CDR3aa: CASSDAGTYEQYF

v_gene: TRBV7-8
abundance: many
j_gene: TRBJ1-2
d_gene: NA
CDR3nt: TGTGCCAGCAGCTTAGCAGACTATGGCTACACCTTC
CDR3aa: CASSLADYGYTF

v_gene: TRBV6-5
abundance: NA
j_gene: TRBJ2-3
d_gene: NA
CDR3nt: TGTGCCAGCAGGGGGACCCGTGCTAGCACAGATACGCAGTATTTT
CDR3aa: CASRGTRASTDTQYF

v_gene: TRBV30
abundance: many
j_gene: TRBJ2-5
d_gene: NA
CDR3nt: TGTGCCTGGAGCAAACTAGCTGGGGGAGAGACCCAGTACTTC
CDR3aa: CAWSKLAGGETQYF

v_gene: TRBV7-9
abundance: few
j_gene: TRBJ1-2
d_gene: NA
CDR3nt: TGTGCCGGCAGATTCCACGGCGATGCTAACTATGGCTACACCTTC
CDR3aa: CAGRFHGDANYGYTF

v_gene: TRBV7-3
abundance: NA
j_gene: TRBJ1-5
d_gene: NA
CDR3nt: TGTGCCAGCAGCTTAAATGGAGGTCAGCCCCAGCATTTT
CDR3aa: CASSLNGGQPQHF

v_gene: TRBV24-1
abundance: NA
j_gene: TRBJ2-3
d_gene: NA
CDR3nt: TGTGCCACTACAGGGCGAGCAGATACGCAGTATTTT
CDR3aa: CATTGRADTQYF

v_gene: TRBV29-1
abundance: many
j_gene: TRBJ2-5
d_gene: TRBD2
CDR3nt: TGCAGCGTTGATAGCGGGGTCGGGGAGACCCAGTACTTC
CDR3aa: CSVDSGVGETQYF

v_gene: TRBV7-2
abundance: few
j_gene: TRBJ2-5
d_gene: NA
CDR3nt: TGTGCCAGCAGCTTAGTGGGAAGGGCCTTGGAGACCCAGTACTTC
CDR3aa: CASSLVGRALETQYF

v_gene: TRBV7-9
abundance: many
j_gene: TRBJ2-4
d_gene: NA
CDR3nt: TGTGCCAGCAGCTCTACAGACTTAGCCAAAAACATTCAGTACTTC
CDR3aa: CASSSTDLAKNIQYF

v_gene: TRBV7-2
abundance: few
j_gene: TRBJ2-1
d_gene: TRBD1
CDR3nt: TGTGCCAGCAGCTCGACAGGGGGCAGGTACGAGCGGTACTTC
CDR3aa: CASSSTGGRYERYF

v_gene: TRBV27
abundance: NA
j_gene: TRBJ1-6
d_gene: NA
CDR3nt: TGTGCCAGCAGTCCAAGAAGGGATCGAGGTAATTCACCCCTCCACTTT
CDR3aa: CASSPRRDRGNSPLHF

v_gene: TRBV20-1
abundance: few
j_gene: TRBJ1-2
d_gene: NA
CDR3nt: TGCAGTGCTGAACAAAATGGCTACACCTTC
CDR3aa: CSAEQNGYTF

v_gene: TRBV7-9
abundance: few
j_gene: TRBJ2-1
d_gene: TRBD2
CDR3nt: TGTGCCAGCAGCTTGGTTAGCGGGGGCCACAATGAGCAGTTCTTC
CDR3aa: CASSLVSGGHNEQFF

v_gene: TRBV7-2
abundance: NA
j_gene: TRBJ2-3
d_gene: NA
CDR3nt: TGTGCCAGCAGCCTTCTCAGGGGGGACCAGGGTACGCAGTATTTT
CDR3aa: CASSLLRGDQGTQYF

v_gene: TRBV18
abundance: few
j_gene: TRBJ1-2
d_gene: NA
CDR3nt: TGTGCCAGCTCGCCGGACAGCTTCTATGGCTACACCTTC
CDR3aa: CASSPDSFYGYTF

v_gene: TRBV4-2
abundance: NA
j_gene: TRBJ2-5
d_gene: NA
CDR3nt: TGTGCCGGCAGCCAAGGGTTAACGGAGACCCAGTACTTC
CDR3aa: CAGSQGLTETQYF

v_gene: TRBV5-1
abundance: NA
j_gene: TRBJ2-5
d_gene: NA
CDR3nt: TGCGCCAGCAGGCCGACACCTGGTACTCAAGAGACCCAGTACTTC
CDR3aa: CASRPTPGTQETQYF

v_gene: TRBV11-3
abundance: few
j_gene: TRBJ1-2
d_gene: TRBD1
CDR3nt: TGTGCCAACAGCTGGGACAGGGTAGGCTACACCTTC
CDR3aa: CANSWDRVGYTF

v_gene: TRBV29-1
abundance: NA
j_gene: TRBJ1-1
d_gene: NA
CDR3nt: TGCAGCGTTCTTCCAGGGGTCACTGAAGCTTTCTTT
CDR3aa: CSVLPGVTEAFF

v_gene: TRBV10-3
abundance: many
j_gene: TRBJ1-4
d_gene: TRBD1
CDR3nt: TGTGCCGTCCAGGGGGCAACTAATGAAAAACTGTTTTTT
CDR3aa: CAVQGATNEKLFF

v_gene: TRBV25-1
abundance: NA
j_gene: TRBJ2-1
d_gene: TRBD2
CDR3nt: TGTGCCAGCAGTGAGGCGAGCGGGAGCCGTGAGCAGTTCTTC
CDR3aa: CASSEASGSREQFF

v_gene: TRBV6-5
abundance: few
j_gene: TRBJ1-2
d_gene: NA
CDR3nt: TGTGCCAGCAGTTACCCTCTGACAGGCCTGGGGCCTCGATATGGCTACACCTTC
CDR3aa: CASSYPLTGLGPRYGYTF

v_gene: TRBV7-2
abundance: few
j_gene: TRBJ1-2
d_gene: NA
CDR3nt: TGTGCCAGCAGCCCCAGCGGGGGGCCGAGCCCCTATGGCTACACCTTC
CDR3aa: CASSPSGGPSPYGYTF

v_gene: TRBV7-6
abundance: many
j_gene: TRBJ2-3
d_gene: NA
CDR3nt: TGTGCCAGCGCAGGCTTCTCTAGCACAGATACGCAGTATTTT
CDR3aa: CASAGFSSTDTQYF

v_gene: TRBV7-2
abundance: NA
j_gene: TRBJ2-5
d_gene: TRBD1
CDR3nt: TGTGCCAGCAGCTTGGACAGGGGGCTGGAGACCCAGTACTTC
CDR3aa: CASSLDRGLETQYF

v_gene: TRBV7-2
abundance: NA
j_gene: TRBJ2-7
d_gene: NA
CDR3nt: TGTGCCACCTCACAAGCGGTCTCCTACGAGCAGTACTTC
CDR3aa: CATSQAVSYEQYF

v_gene: TRBV11-1
abundance: NA
j_gene: TRBJ2-3
d_gene: NA
CDR3nt: TGTGCTAGCGCCCCTCAAGCGACAGATACGCAGTATTTT
CDR3aa: CASAPQATDTQYF

v_gene: TRBV10-3
abundance: few
j_gene: TRBJ2-7
d_gene: NA
CDR3nt: TGTGCCATCAGTGACGAACCTACAAGTAGCGAGCAGTACTTC
CDR3aa: CAISDEPTSSEQYF

v_gene: TRBV20-1
abundance: many
j_gene: TRBJ1-1
d_gene: NA
CDR3nt: TGCAGTGCTAGAAGGGGGGCCGGGAACACTGAAGCTTTCTTT
CDR3aa: CSARRGAGNTEAFF

v_gene: TRBV13
abundance: once
j_gene: TRBJ1-2
d_gene: TRBD1
CDR3nt: TGTGCCAGCAGCCAGCGACAGGGGGCGTTAAACTATGGCTACACCTTC
CDR3aa: CASSQRQGALNYGYTF

v_gene: TRBV20-1
abundance: NA
j_gene: TRBJ2-3
d_gene: NA
CDR3nt: TGCAGTGCTGTGGGCTGGCGGAGGACAGATACGCAGTATTTT
CDR3aa: CSAVGWRRTDTQYF

v_gene: TRBV20-1
abundance: NA
j_gene: TRBJ1-2
d_gene: TRBD1
CDR3nt: TGCAGTGCTAGATCTACAGGGGCGGACTTTCTAAACTATGGCTACACCTTC
CDR3aa: CSARSTGADFLNYGYTF

v_gene: TRBV29-1
abundance: few
j_gene: TRBJ1-2
d_gene: TRBD1
CDR3nt: TGCAGCGTTGAATCTCAGCTGGGACAGGGAGGGAATGGCTACACCTTC
CDR3aa: CSVESQLGQGGNGYTF

v_gene: TRBV5-1
abundance: few
j_gene: TRBJ2-2
d_gene: NA
CDR3nt: TGCGCCAGTGACCTGGGGGGGAACACCGGGGAGCTGTTTTTT
CDR3aa: CASDLGGNTGELFF

v_gene: TRBV5-1
abundance: NA
j_gene: TRBJ2-3
d_gene: NA
CDR3nt: TGCGCCAGCAGCTTGGCCCCAGGGACCTCAGATACGCAGTATTTT
CDR3aa: CASSLAPGTSDTQYF

v_gene: TRBV7-2
abundance: few
j_gene: TRBJ2-7
d_gene: NA
CDR3nt: TGTGCCAGCAGCTTAGAAGTGGGACATCAGTACTTC
CDR3aa: CASSLEVGHQYF